This T cell receptor (beta chain) stems from a study of cytomegalovirus exposure and HLA in healthy donors. PCR involved 60 Vbeta and 13 Jbeta primers. Sequencing used immunoSEQ multiplex PCR; TCRdb keeps in-frame clones, though not all of them. This sample has about 130,000 clones, with 75% to 85% found just once. Trimming removed 8 bases from V and 5 bases from J; junction bases left unmatched: 15. Per germline, CDR1 SQVTM and CDR2 ANQGSEA. CDR3 size: 16 residues. Sequences were obtained from PBMCs. This receptor was obtained from a male donor in good health and CMV-seronegative. V gene TRBV29-1 combines with J gene TRBJ2-5; 12 nucleotides align to TRBD2. CDR3 sequence (DNA): TGCAGCCTTTCCGTGACTAGCGGGGGCCTCGGGGAGACCCAGTACTTC. Amino acids: CSLSVTSGGLGETQYF. The whole variable domain, filled in from reference TRBV29-1 and TRBJ2-5, reads SAVISQKPSRDICQRGTSLTIQCQVDSQVTMMFWYRQQPGQSLTLIATANQGSEATYESGFVIDKFPISRPNLTFSTLTVSNMSPEDSSIYLCSLSVTSGGLGETQYFGPGTRLLVL.